Below, one T cell receptor beta chain is given with its context. No antigen is known for it. This sample stems from a study of graft-versus-host responses after intestinal transplantation. Study as a whole: As for transplant type, recipients had multivisceral, liver-intestinal, or isolated intestinal grafts. Each patient got anti-thymocyte globulin induction, then tacrolimus and steroids for roughly 3 years. Study-level results: Marrow from the recipient contained GvH clones, some of which had appeared first in ileum or blood.

Assay: immunoSEQ multiplex PCR; the TCRdb copy retains only in-frame clones and omits some. The sample carries fewer than 85,000 clones, roughly nine tenths recorded once. Trimming pared 6 bases from V and 8 bases from J, leaving 19 bases between. Per the germline V gene, CDR1 is GTSNPN and CDR2 is SVGIG (reference sequence). There are 14 residues in the CDR3. The receptor was derived from a human donor who received an intestinal transplant. The V gene is TRBV30, the J gene TRBJ1-4; D might be TRBD1 (6 bases). The source material was unstimulated CD8+ T cells sorted from spleen or lymph node cells, sampled before intestinal transplant. The CDR3 nucleotides read TGTGCCTGCCCTTCCGGGGGGGCAGGGGAAAAACTGTTTTTT. Protein product: CACPSGGAGEKLFF.